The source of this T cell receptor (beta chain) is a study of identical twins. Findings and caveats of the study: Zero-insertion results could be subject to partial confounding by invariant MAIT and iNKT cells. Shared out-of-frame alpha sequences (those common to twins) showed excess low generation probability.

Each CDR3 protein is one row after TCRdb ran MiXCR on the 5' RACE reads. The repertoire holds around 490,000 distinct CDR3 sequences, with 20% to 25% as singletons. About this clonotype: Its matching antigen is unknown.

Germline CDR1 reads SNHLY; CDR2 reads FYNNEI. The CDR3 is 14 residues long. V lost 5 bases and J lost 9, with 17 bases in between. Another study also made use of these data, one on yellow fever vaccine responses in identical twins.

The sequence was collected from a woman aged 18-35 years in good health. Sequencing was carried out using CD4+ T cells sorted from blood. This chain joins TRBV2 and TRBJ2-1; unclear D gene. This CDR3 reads CASSSLWQGGEQFF. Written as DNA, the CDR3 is TGTGCCAGCAGTTCCCTCTGGCAAGGTGGTGAGCAGTTCTTC.